This is a list of T cell receptor beta chains from one sample in a study of T cells after somatic rescue of genetic block. Clones were sequenced by immunoSEQ multiplex PCR, and TCRdb holds only the in-frame ones, with some missing. The table shows tens of thousands of clones, with 80% to 90% occurring only once. Sequences were obtained from peripheral blood mononuclear cells (PBMCs). These receptors came from a woman between 18 and 29 years old. CDR3s leave out the opening cysteine and the closing phenylalanine or tryptophan. D genes are given only for firm matches.

ASGLLAGGPDTGELF	TRBV12-5	TRBD2	TRBJ2-2
ASPSGQHGYEQF	TRBV2	NA	TRBJ2-1
ASSSGTGGRYEQF	TRBV27	TRBD1	TRBJ2-1
ASSVLAGAYEQY	TRBV9	TRBD2	TRBJ2-7
ASRPETGGARETQY	TRBV5-1	TRBD1	TRBJ2-5
ASSPHEEGTGELF	TRBV4-2	NA	TRBJ2-2
ASSVQTANYGYT	TRBV9	NA	TRBJ1-2
ASSYGTSGSEQY	TRBV11-2	TRBD2	TRBJ2-7
ASSFHGQPYEQY	TRBV27	NA	TRBJ2-7
ASSIAPYPNTEAF	TRBV19	NA	TRBJ1-1
ASSPYVGSSYEQY	TRBV6-5	NA	TRBJ2-7
ASRSTGDGMDGYT	TRBV27	TRBD1	TRBJ1-2
ASSPLAPQETQY	TRBV27	TRBD2	TRBJ2-5
ASSAQETQY	TRBV19	NA	TRBJ2-5
ASSDSTGGQAPKNIQY	TRBV2	NA	TRBJ2-4
ASSLVGLDEQY	TRBV5-1	NA	TRBJ2-7
ASQDVGLAREQY	TRBV2	TRBD2	TRBJ2-7
ASSVGGNTGELF	TRBV5-1	NA	TRBJ2-2
ASSLLDRYEQY	TRBV5-1	TRBD1	TRBJ2-7
ASTTGLASLGEQF	TRBV9	TRBD2	TRBJ2-1
ASGLTSFEQY	TRBV11-3	NA	TRBJ2-7
ASSFQGNTEAF	TRBV5-4	NA	TRBJ1-1
ASSPAGGLSYEQY	TRBV5-1	TRBD2	NA
ASSYGAVYEQY	TRBV27	NA	TRBJ2-7
ASSEGGSGSTDTQY	TRBV2	TRBD2	TRBJ2-3
ASSVGPPGETQY	TRBV9	NA	TRBJ2-5
ASSQVLAGVSNEQF	TRBV5-6	TRBD2	TRBJ2-1